The 17 T cell receptor beta chains given below trace back to one sample, sequenced in a study of blood T cell repertoires in COVID-19. Clones were read by immunoSEQ multiplex PCR, and TCRdb kept only the in-frame ones, dropping some. The table lists approximately 70,000 clones, approximately 80% of them singletons. The sequenced material came from peripheral blood. Receptors were obtained from a woman between 50 and 59 years old with acute or convalescent COVID-19.

J is TRBJ2-2 and V is TRBV5-1; D is perhaps TRBD1 (5 bases). The CDR3 covers 14 residues. With 4 bases removed from V and 3 bases from J, the gap between germline ends came to 10 bases. Germline CDR1 and CDR2: SGHRS and YFSETQ. The DNA for the CDR3 is TGCGCCAGCAGCACACAGACAGACACCGGGGAGCTGTTTTTT. This encodes CASSTQTDTGELFF.

The chain recombines TRBV6-5 with TRBJ2-2; perhaps TRBD2 as D (5 bases). Germline CDR1 and CDR2: MNHEY and SVGAGI. V lost 6 bases and J 3 bases, leaving 11 bases between the germline ends. This CDR3 is 14 amino acids long. The CDR3 spells CASRVALDTGELFF. The CDR3 DNA sequence: TGTGCCAGCAGGGTAGCGTTAGACACCGGGGAGCTGTTTTTT.

This clone was observed a few times. This rearrangement joins TRBV3-1 (or the pseudogene TRBV3-2) to TRBJ2-7, with TRBD1 matching 7 bases. Germline V gene lookup returns CDR1 LGHDT and CDR2 YNNKEL (reference sequence). This CDR3 has 14 amino acids. V dropped 6 bases and J dropped 5; count of bases not matched to a gene: 10. DNA for the CDR3: TGTGCCAGCAGTTTCGCCCACAGGGGCAACGAGCAGTACTTC. Translation gives CASSFAHRGNEQYF.

V and J are TRBV12-3 or TRBV12-4 and TRBJ2-7; tentative D call: TRBD1 (7 bases). V gave up 8 bases and J gave up 6 bases, with 14 bases separating them. The CDR3 loop spans 12 amino acids. The CDR3 loop is CASVNRGGEQYF. In DNA form, the CDR3 reads TGTGCCAGCGTAAACAGGGGAGGCGAGCAGTACTTC.

V gene TRBV7-9 combines with J gene TRBJ1-5; the D is unclear. The CDR3 consists of 13 residues. Trimming left V 1 base short and J 5 bases short, with 6 bases between. CDR1 is SEHNR and CDR2 is FQNEAQ in the germline V gene (reference sequence). The CDR3 loop is CASSLDMYQPQHF. The CDR3 region has the DNA TGTGCCAGCAGCTTAGATATGTATCAGCCCCAGCATTTT.

This CDR3 is CASSLRGGSGELFF. DNA of the CDR3: TGTGCCAGCAGTTTGAGAGGGGGCTCCGGGGAGCTGTTTTTT. The V call is TRBV28, the J call TRBJ2-2, with TRBD1 matching over 7 bases. The CDR3 has 14 residues. The J segment lost 6 bases and the V segment lost 3 bases, leaving 4 bases of the junction unmatched. Germline V lookup: CDR1 MDHEN, CDR2 SYDVKM.

The chain couples TRBV6-5 to TRBJ2-7, with TRBD2 as a possible D gene (6 bases). CDR1 is MNHEY, CDR2 SVGAGI, per germline. Between the trimmed V and J ends, which lost 9 bases and 4 bases, there was a span of 13 bases. The CDR3 extends over 12 amino acids. DNA of the CDR3: TGTGCCAGTGGGGGGAGCGGGTACGAGCAGTACTTC. Translation: CASGGSGYEQYF.

About this clone: It is unclear where the CDR3 begins or ends on the DNA, so no DNA is shown, and the CDR3 is as TCRdb lists it. This chain connects TRBV5-6 to TRBJ2-1; the D segment call TRBD1 is taken from the table without a DNA check. Germline V gives CDR1 SGHDT, CDR2 YYEEEE. The CDR3 is made up of 15 amino acids, end residues included. The CDR3 spells CASSFGPGAYNEQFF.

The V gene is TRBV12-5, the J gene TRBJ1-5; D possibly corresponds to TRBD1 (5 bases). V dropped 4 bases and J dropped 4 bases, with 11 bases sitting between them. This CDR3 has 14 residues. Looked up from germline, CDR1 is LGHNT and CDR2 is FRNRAP. CDR3 sequence reads: CASGSTEPNQPQHF. CDR3 bases: TGTGCTAGTGGTTCGACAGAACCGAATCAGCCCCAGCATTTT.

The chain uses TRBV10-3 and TRBJ1-6; D is perhaps TRBD1 (6 bases). Germline V gives CDR1 ENHRY, CDR2 SYGVKD. The CDR3 covers 13 residues. V was shortened by 3 bases and J by 9 bases, with 9 bases between the two germline ends. CDR3 sequence: CAISEGQPSPLHF. Here the CDR3 DNA reads TGTGCCATCAGTGAAGGACAGCCTTCACCCCTCCACTTT.

A single count supports this clone. Written as DNA, the CDR3 is TGTGCCAGCTCACAGTCCGGGGGATTCACTGAAGCTTTCTTT. Translating gives CASSQSGGFTEAFF. J is TRBJ1-1 and V is TRBV18, with a possible D match to TRBD1 (5 bases). Germline values: CDR1 KGHSH, CDR2 LQKENI. The CDR3 is 14 residues long. Trimming took off 4 bases at V and 4 bases at J, with 13 bases between the two ends.

CDR3 protein: CASSATGLNTEAFF. The CDR3 DNA reads as TGCGCCAGCAGCGCAACAGGGCTGAACACTGAAGCTTTCTTT. The chain employs TRBV5-1 and TRBJ1-1; D may be TRBD1 (6 bases). The CDR3 contains 14 residues. CDR1 and CDR2 from the germline V gene are SGHRS and YFSETQ. V lost 4 bases, J lost 0 bases, and 10 bases lay in between.

This chain joins TRBV5-1 and TRBJ1-1, with a weak D call TRBD1 (5 bases). Germline CDR1 and CDR2: SGHRS and YFSETQ. V was clipped by 0 bases and J by 5 bases, with 8 bases between them. The CDR3 loop spans 13 amino acids. For the CDR3, the DNA is TGCGCCAGCAGCTTGGCCAGGGAAACTGAAGCTTTCTTT. This gives the protein CASSLARETEAFF.

This clone came up many times. Additional DNA sequences in this sample encode the identical CDR3. The chain employs TRBV2 and TRBJ2-2; 9 bases agree with TRBD2. The CDR3 length is 17 residues. CDR1 and CDR2 (germline): SNHLY, FYNNEI. Unmatched junction bases numbered 14, after V lost 8 bases and J lost 4 bases. The CDR3 loop reads CASGRGGGAQITGELFF. The CDR3 nucleotides are TGTGCCAGCGGGCGTGGCGGGGGGGCCCAAATCACCGGGGAGCTGTTTTTT.

The chain links TRBV6-5 to TRBJ2-7; 7 nucleotides match TRBD2. The V and J ends lost 6 bases and 6 bases, in that order; junction bases with no gene match: 8. This CDR3 has 13 residues. Per the germline V gene, CDR1 is MNHEY and CDR2 is SVGAGI. The CDR3 region is CASRNGGLGEQYF. DNA of the CDR3: TGTGCCAGCAGGAACGGGGGGTTAGGCGAGCAGTACTTC.

The rearrangement uses TRBV5-8 and TRBJ1-6; 8 bases are shared with TRBD1. J gave up 8 bases and V 4 bases, and 8 bases lay outside the gene matches. Germline assignment: CDR1 SGHTS and CDR2 YDEGEE. This CDR3 is built from 15 residues. In DNA, the CDR3 is TGTGCCAGCAGCCGTTCCAGGGGGCTTCATTCACCCCTCCACTTT. Its protein product is CASSRSRGLHSPLHF.

The chain is built from TRBV15 and TRBJ1-3, with D unresolved. CDR3 length: 15 amino acids. Trimming pared 1 base from V and 4 bases from J, leaving 11 bases between. CDR1 is LNHNV, CDR2 YYDKDF, per germline (reference sequence). The CDR3 nucleotides are TGTGCCACCAGCAGAGTCGGAGGATCGGGAAACACCATATATTTT. This gives the protein CATSRVGGSGNTIYF.